This TCR beta chain derives from a study of shared clonotypes between healthy human individuals. Study results and limitations: Estimated richness values were generally larger in naive subsets than in memory subsets. Despite large depth, sorted-subset datasets appeared incompletely sequenced.

To note about this clone: Its antigen is unidentified.

Both subsets, CD45RA+ naive and CD45RA-negative memory, were split from the CD4+ cells. CDR1 is DFQATT and CDR2 is SNEGSKA in the germline V gene (reference sequence). The V and J ends lost 6 bases and 6 bases respectively, with 6 bases between them. The length of the CDR3 is 9 residues. DNA at about 210 ng, 25,000 to 35,000 T cell genomes, went into sorted-subset replicate PCRs. Method: immunoSEQ multiplex PCR; TCRdb's copy keeps in-frame clones and lacks some. The repertoire consists of a few million clones, with just under 95% occurring once and the leading ten covering roughly 0.34%. Sequenced sample: naive CD4+ T cells from PBMCs. As to subset: CD45RA+ positively selected. The receptor's source is a man younger than 35 in good health. Some clones in this sample may be carry-over from other donors' samples. V gene TRBV20-1 combines with J gene TRBJ2-7; no definite D call. As DNA, the CDR3 is TGCAGTGCCGCTCCCGAGCAGTACTTC. Translation: CSAAPEQYF.